The present TCR beta chain was sequenced within a study of cytomegalovirus exposure and HLA in healthy donors. Study overall: Early release data held 80 million to 100 million unique TCRs from HLA-typed donors.

The study ran its PCR with 60 Vbeta and 13 Jbeta primers. Profiling relied on immunoSEQ multiplex PCR, and the TCRdb table lists in-frame clones only, not all of them. Listed are about 210,000 clones; approximately 1% falls within the top ten. The CDR3 totals 13 residues. Germline V CDR1 and CDR2: MNHEY, SMNVEV (reference sequence). The clonotype was recovered from a woman aged 25 to 39 in good health and CMV-seropositive. The sample consisted of PBMCs. The chain uses TRBV27 and TRBJ2-5; no definite D call. The J call may not be correct, given that the DNA end is closer to TRBJ2-7. CDR3 loop: CASSLSAAYEQYF. CDR3 DNA sequence: TGTGCCAGCAGTTTATCCGCGGCCTACGAGCAGTACTTC.